Shown below are 9 T cell receptor beta chains from a single sample sequenced in a study of blood T cell repertoires in COVID-19. Method: immunoSEQ multiplex PCR; TCRdb's copy keeps in-frame clones and lacks some. Seen here are a few hundred thousand clones, 70% to 90% observed once, and the top ten hold 12%. Sequences were obtained from peripheral blood. These receptor sequences come from a woman aged 55-69 years with acute or convalescent COVID-19.

The genes are TRBV5-8 and TRBJ2-1; tentatively, D is TRBD2 (5 bases). The length of the CDR3 is 12 residues. The germline V gene has CDR1 SGHTS and CDR2 YDEGEE. V lost 0 bases to trimming and J lost 10 bases, with 8 bases between them. The DNA of the CDR3 is TGTGCCAGCAGCTTGGCCGGGAAAGAGCAGTTCTTC. It codes for CASSLAGKEQFF. The full variable domain, with the rest looked up from reference TRBV5-8 and TRBJ2-1, is EAGVTQSPTHLIKTRGQQATLRCSPISGHTSVYWYQQALGLGLQFLLWYDEGEERNRGNFPPRFSGRQFPNYSSELNVNALELEDSALYLCASSLAGKEQFFGPGTRLTVL.

CDR3 residues: CASSPSGGISTDTQYF. Here the CDR3 DNA reads TGCGCCAGCAGCCCTAGCGGGGGGATTAGCACAGATACGCAGTATTTT. V usage is TRBV5-1 and J usage is TRBJ2-3, with 11 positions matching TRBD2. The germline V gene encodes CDR1 SGHRS and CDR2 YFSETQ. The junction had 4 bases not matched to a gene; V was cut back by 4 bases and J by 0 bases. The CDR3 extends over 16 amino acids.

The V call is TRBV5-8, the J call TRBJ1-5; weak D call: TRBD1 (5 bases). The CDR3 is 16 residues long. Germline CDR1 is SGHTS and CDR2 is YDEGEE. V dropped 2 bases and J dropped 9 bases, with 21 bases sitting between them. Here the CDR3 DNA reads TGTGCCAGCAGCTTAGCCGGGCCCGGGGGTACATCGCCCCAGCATTTT. As protein: CASSLAGPGGTSPQHF.

The CDR3 DNA reads TGTGCCAGCAGCCAAGAAGGGCCCGGAGCGGGGGGGCCGAGAAATGAGCAGTTCTTC. This encodes CASSQEGPGAGGPRNEQFF. The genes are TRBV3-1 (or the pseudogene TRBV3-2) and TRBJ2-1; 10 nucleotides agree with TRBD2. The CDR3 has 19 residues. CDR1 and CDR2 from the germline V gene are LGHDT and YNNKEL (reference sequence). V shed 0 bases, J shed 7 bases, and the junction held 15 bases outside the gene matches.

CDR3 residues: CATRPTGGRYTDTQYF. The CDR3 DNA reads TGTGCCACCAGGCCGACAGGGGGCCGATACACAGATACGCAGTATTTT. The chain links TRBV24-1 to TRBJ2-3; TRBD1 matches 10 bases. Germline assignment: CDR1 KGHDR and CDR2 SFDVKD. V dropped 7 bases and J dropped 2; count of bases not matched to a gene: 8. This CDR3 has 16 residues.

The chain joins TRBV23-1 to TRBJ1-4; D is unclear. TRBV23-1 is filed as an ORF, its function uncertain. The CDR3 extends over 17 amino acids. The ends were cut back, 2 bases at V and 8 bases at J, with 21 bases in the middle. CDR3 protein: CASSQPEGSRAREKLFF. The CDR3 bases are TGCGCCAGCAGTCAACCGGAGGGCAGTAGAGCCCGGGAAAAACTGTTTTTT.

This chain joins TRBV27 and TRBJ2-7; possibly TRBD2 for D (5 bases). The CDR3 runs 14 residues. From germline, CDR1 is MNHEY and CDR2 SMNVEV (reference sequence). Trimming took off 5 bases at V and 4 bases at J, with 15 bases between the two ends. CDR3 sequence reads: CASSPFKGGYEQYF. Written as DNA, the CDR3 is TGTGCCAGCAGTCCCTTCAAGGGCGGGTACGAGCAGTACTTC.

The chain uses TRBV6-5 and TRBJ1-1; no definite D call. Trimming took off 6 bases at V and 0 bases at J, with 8 bases between the two ends. CDR3 length: 13 residues. Germline assignment: CDR1 MNHEY and CDR2 SVGAGI. The CDR3 DNA reads as TGTGCCAGCAGCTATATTGTGAACACTGAAGCTTTCTTT. Amino acid sequence: CASSYIVNTEAFF.

This chain joins TRBV3-1 (or the pseudogene TRBV3-2) and TRBJ2-2, with D uncertain. This CDR3 comprises 15 residues. The germline V gene has CDR1 LGHDT and CDR2 YNNKEL (reference sequence). V lost 0 bases and J 2 bases, leaving 7 bases between the germline ends. The CDR3 sequence: CASSQDNLNTGELFF. The CDR3 DNA reads as TGTGCCAGCAGCCAAGATAACCTAAACACCGGGGAGCTGTTTTTT.